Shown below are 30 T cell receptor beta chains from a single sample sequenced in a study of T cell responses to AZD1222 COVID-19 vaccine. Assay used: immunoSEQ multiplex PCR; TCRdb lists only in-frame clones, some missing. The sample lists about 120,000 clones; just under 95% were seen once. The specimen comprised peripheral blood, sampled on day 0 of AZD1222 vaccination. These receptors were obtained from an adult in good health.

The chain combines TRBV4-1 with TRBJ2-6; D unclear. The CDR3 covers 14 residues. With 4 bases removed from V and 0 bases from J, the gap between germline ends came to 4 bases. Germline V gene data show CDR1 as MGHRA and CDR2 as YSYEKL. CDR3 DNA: TGCGCCAGCAGCCGGGTCTCTGGGGCCAACGTCCTGACTTTC. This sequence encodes CASSRVSGANVLTF.

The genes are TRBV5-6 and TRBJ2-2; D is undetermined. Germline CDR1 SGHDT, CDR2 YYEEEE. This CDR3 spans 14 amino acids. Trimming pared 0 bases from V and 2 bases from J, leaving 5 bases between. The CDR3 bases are TGTGCCAGCAGCTTGGGTCTAAACACCGGGGAGCTGTTTTTT. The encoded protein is CASSLGLNTGELFF.

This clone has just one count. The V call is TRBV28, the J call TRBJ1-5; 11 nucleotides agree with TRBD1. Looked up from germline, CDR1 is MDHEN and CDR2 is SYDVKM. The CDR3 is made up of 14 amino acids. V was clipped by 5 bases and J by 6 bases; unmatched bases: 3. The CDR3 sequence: CASSRGQGVQPQHF. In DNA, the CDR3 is TGTGCCAGCAGTAGGGGACAGGGGGTTCAGCCCCAGCATTTT. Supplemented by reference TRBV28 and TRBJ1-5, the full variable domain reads DVKVTQSSRYLVKRTGEKVFLECVQDMDHENMFWYRQDPGLGLRLIYFSYDVKMKEKGDIPEGYSVSREKKERFSLILESASTNQTSMYLCASSRGQGVQPQHFGDGTRLSIL.

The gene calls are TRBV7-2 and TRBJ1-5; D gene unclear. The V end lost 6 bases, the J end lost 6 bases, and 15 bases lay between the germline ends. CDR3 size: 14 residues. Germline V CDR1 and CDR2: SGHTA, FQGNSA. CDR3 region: CASSSRSLGQPQHF. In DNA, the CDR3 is TGTGCCAGCAGTTCCCGAAGTCTAGGTCAGCCCCAGCATTTT.

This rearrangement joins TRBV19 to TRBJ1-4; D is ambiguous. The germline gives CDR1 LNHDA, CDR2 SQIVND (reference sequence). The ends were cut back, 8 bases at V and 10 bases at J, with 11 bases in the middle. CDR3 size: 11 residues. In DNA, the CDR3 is TGTGCCAGTGTTATCGGTGGAAAACTGTTTTTT. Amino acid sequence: CASVIGGKLFF.

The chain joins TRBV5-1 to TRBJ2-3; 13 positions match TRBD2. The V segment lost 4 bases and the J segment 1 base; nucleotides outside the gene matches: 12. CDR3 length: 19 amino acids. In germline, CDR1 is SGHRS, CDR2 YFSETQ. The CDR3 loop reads CASSPGLAGSSKGTDTQYF. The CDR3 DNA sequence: TGCGCCAGCAGCCCGGGACTAGCGGGATCCAGTAAAGGCACAGATACGCAGTATTTT.

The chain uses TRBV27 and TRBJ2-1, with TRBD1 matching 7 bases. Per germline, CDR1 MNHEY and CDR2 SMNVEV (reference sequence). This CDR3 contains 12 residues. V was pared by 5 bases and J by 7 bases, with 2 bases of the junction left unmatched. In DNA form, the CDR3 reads TGTGCCAGCAGTAAGGACAGGAATGAGCAGTTCTTC. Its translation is CASSKDRNEQFF.

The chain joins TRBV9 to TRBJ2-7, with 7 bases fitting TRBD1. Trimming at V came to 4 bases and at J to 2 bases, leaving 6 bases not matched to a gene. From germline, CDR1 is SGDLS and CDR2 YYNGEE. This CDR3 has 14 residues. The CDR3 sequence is CASSTRDRPYEQYF. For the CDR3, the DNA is TGTGCCAGCAGCACCCGGGACAGACCCTACGAGCAGTACTTC.

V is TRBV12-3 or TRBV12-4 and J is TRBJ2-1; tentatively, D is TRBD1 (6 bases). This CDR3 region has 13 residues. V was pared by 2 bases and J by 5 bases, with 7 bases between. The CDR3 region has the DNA TGTGCCAGCAGTTTATCAGGGGACAATGAGCAGTTCTTC. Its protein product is CASSLSGDNEQFF.

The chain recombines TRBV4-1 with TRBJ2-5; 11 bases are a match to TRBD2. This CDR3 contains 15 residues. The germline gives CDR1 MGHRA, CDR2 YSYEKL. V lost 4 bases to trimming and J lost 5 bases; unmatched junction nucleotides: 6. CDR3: CASSPLAGEGETQYF. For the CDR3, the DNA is TGCGCCAGCAGCCCACTAGCGGGAGAGGGGGAGACCCAGTACTTC.

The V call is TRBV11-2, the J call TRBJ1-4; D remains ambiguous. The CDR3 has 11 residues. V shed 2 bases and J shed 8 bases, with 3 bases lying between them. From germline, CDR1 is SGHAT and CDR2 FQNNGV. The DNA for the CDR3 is TGTGCCAGCAGCTTATACGAAAAACTGTTTTTT. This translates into CASSLYEKLFF.

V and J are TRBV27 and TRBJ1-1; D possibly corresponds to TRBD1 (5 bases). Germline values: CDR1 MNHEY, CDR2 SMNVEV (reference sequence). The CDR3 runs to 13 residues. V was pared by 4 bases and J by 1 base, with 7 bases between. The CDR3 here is CASSWQGNTEAFF. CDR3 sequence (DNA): TGTGCCAGCAGTTGGCAGGGGAACACTGAAGCTTTCTTT.

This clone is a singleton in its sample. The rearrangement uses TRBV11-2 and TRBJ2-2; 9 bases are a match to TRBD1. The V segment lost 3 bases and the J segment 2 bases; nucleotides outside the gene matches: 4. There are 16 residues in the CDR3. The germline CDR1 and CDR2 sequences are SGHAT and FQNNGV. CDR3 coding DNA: TGTGCCAGCAGCTTGGGGACAGGGCCTAACACCGGGGAGCTGTTTTTT. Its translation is CASSLGTGPNTGELFF.

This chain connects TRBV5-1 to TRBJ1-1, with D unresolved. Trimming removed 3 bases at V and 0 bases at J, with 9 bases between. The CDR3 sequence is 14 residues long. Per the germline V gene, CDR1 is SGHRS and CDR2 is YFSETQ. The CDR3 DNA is TGCGCCAGCAGCTCGGACGGATTGAACACTGAAGCTTTCTTT. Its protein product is CASSSDGLNTEAFF.

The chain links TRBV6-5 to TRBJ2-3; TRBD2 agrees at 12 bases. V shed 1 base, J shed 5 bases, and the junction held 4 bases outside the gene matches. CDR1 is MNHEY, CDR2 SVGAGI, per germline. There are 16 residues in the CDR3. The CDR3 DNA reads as TGTGCCAGCAGTTACTTACCTAGCGGGAGGGGAGATACGCAGTATTTT. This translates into CASSYLPSGRGDTQYF.

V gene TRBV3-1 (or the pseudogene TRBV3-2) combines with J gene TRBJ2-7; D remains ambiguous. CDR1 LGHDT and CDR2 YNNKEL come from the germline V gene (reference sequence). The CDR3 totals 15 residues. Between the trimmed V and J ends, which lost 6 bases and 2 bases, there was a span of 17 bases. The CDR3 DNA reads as TGTGCCAGCAGAAAACGGGCGGAGATCACCTACGAGCAGTACTTC. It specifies CASRKRAEITYEQYF.

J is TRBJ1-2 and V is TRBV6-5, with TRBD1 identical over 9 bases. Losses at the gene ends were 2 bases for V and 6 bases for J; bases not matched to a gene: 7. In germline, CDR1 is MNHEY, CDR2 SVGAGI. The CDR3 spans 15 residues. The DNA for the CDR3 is TGTGCCAGCAGTTACCCCGGGACAGGGAAGGATGGCTACACCTTC. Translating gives CASSYPGTGKDGYTF.

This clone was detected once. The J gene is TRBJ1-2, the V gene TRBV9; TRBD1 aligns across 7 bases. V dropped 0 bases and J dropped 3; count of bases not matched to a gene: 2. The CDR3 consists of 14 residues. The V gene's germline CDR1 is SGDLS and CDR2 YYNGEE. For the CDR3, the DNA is TGTGCCAGCAGCGTAGCTACAGGGGACTATGGCTACACCTTC. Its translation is CASSVATGDYGYTF.

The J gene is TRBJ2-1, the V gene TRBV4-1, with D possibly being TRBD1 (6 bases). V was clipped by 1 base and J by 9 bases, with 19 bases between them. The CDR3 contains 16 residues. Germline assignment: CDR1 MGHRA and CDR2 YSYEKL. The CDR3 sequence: CASSQVGQGLGIEQFF. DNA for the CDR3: TGCGCCAGCAGCCAAGTTGGGCAGGGGCTTGGAATTGAGCAGTTCTTC.

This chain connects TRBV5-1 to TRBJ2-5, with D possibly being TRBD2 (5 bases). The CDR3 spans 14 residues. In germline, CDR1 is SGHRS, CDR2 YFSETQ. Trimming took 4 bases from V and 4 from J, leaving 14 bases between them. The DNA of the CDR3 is TGCGCCAGCAGCCCTAACACGGGGTCAGAGACCCAGTACTTC. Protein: CASSPNTGSETQYF.

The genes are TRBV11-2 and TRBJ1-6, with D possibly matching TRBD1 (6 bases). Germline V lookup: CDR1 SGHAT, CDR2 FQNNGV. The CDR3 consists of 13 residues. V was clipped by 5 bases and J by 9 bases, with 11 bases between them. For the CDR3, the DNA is TGTGCCAGCAGCCCAGGAGGGGGTTCACCCCTCCACTTT. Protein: CASSPGGGSPLHF.

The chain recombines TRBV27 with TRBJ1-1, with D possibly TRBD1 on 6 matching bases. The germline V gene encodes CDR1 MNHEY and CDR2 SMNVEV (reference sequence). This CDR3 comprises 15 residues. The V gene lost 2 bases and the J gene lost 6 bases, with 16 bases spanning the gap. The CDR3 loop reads CASSLIGGPAAEAFF. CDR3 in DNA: TGTGCCAGCAGTTTAATAGGGGGGCCGGCGGCTGAAGCTTTCTTT.

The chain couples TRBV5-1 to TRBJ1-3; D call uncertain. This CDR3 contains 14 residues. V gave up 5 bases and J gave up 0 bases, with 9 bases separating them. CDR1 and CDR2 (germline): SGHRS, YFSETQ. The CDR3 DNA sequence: TGCGCCAGCAGTTCGACCGCCTCTGGAAACACCATATATTTT. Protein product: CASSSTASGNTIYF.

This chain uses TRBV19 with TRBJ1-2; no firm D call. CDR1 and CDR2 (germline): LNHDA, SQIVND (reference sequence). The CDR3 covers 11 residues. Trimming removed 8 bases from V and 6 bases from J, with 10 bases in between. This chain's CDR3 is CASVGTHGYTF. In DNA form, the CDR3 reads TGTGCCAGTGTGGGTACTCATGGCTACACCTTC.

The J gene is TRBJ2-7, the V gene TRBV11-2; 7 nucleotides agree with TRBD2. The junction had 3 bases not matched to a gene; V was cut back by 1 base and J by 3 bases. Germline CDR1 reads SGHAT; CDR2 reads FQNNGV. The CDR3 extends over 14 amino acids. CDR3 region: CASSLVGGDYEQYF. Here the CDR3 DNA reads TGTGCCAGCAGCTTAGTGGGGGGGGACTACGAGCAGTACTTC.

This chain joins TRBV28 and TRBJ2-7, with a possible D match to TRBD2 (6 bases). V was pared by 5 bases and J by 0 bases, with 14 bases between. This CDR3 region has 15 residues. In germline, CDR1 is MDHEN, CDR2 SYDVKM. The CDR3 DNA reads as TGTGCCAGCAGTACCTGGGAGGACGCCTCCTACGAGCAGTACTTC. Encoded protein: CASSTWEDASYEQYF.

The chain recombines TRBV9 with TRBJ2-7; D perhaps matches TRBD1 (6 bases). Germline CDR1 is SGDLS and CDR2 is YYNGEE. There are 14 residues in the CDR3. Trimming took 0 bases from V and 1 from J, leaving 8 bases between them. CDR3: CASSVGQESYEQYF. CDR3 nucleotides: TGTGCCAGCAGCGTAGGACAGGAATCCTACGAGCAGTACTTC.

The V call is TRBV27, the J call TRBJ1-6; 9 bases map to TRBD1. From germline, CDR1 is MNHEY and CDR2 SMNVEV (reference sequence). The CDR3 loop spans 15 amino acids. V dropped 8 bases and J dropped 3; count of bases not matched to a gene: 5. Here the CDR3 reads CASQEGQGYNSPLHF. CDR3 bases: TGTGCCAGCCAGGAGGGACAGGGCTATAATTCACCCCTCCACTTT.

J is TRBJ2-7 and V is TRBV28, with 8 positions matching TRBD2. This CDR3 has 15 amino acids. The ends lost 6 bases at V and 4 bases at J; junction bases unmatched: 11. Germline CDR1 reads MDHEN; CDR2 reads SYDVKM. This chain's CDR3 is CASSLPGTRIYEQYF. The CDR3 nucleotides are TGTGCCAGCAGCCTACCAGGGACTAGGATATACGAGCAGTACTTC.

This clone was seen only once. CDR3: CASRGGMPEQFF. The CDR3 nucleotides read TGTGCCAGCAGGGGGGGGATGCCTGAGCAGTTCTTC. The rearrangement joins TRBV6-5 to TRBJ2-1; 7 bases fit TRBD2. In germline, CDR1 is MNHEY, CDR2 SVGAGI. The CDR3 length is 12 residues. V lost 6 bases and J lost 9; bases outside the gene matches: 5.